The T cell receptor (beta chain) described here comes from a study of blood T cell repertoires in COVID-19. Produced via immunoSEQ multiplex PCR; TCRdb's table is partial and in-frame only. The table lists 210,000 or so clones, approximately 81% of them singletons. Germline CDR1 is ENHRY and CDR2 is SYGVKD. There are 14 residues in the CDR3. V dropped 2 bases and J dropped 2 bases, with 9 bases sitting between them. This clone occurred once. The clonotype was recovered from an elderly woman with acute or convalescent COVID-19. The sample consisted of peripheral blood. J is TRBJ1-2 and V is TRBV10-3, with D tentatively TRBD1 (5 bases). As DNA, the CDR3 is TGTGCCATCAGTGAGCAGACAGAAAACTATGGCTACACCTTC. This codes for CAISEQTENYGYTF.